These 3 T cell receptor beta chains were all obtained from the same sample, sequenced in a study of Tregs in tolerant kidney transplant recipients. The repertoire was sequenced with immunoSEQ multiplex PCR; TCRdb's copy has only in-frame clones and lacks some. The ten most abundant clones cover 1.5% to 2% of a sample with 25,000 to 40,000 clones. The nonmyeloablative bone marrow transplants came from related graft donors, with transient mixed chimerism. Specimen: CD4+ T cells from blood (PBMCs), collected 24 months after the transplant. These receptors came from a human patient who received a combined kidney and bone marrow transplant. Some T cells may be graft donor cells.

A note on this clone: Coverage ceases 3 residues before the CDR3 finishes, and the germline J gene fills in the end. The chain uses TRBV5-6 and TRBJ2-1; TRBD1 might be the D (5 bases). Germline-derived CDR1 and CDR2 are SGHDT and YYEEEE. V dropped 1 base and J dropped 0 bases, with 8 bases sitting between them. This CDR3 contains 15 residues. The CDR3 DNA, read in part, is TGTGCCAGCAGCTTGAGGGGCACCTCCTACAATGAG. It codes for CASSLRGTSYNE. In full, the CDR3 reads CASSLRGTSYNEQFF.

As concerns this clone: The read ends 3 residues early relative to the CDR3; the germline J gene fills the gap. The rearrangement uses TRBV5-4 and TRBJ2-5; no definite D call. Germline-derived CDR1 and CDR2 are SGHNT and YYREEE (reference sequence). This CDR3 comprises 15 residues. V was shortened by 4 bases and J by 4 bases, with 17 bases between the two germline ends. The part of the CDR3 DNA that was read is TGTGCCAGCAGCCCTAGAGCTAGTCTGTCAGAGACC. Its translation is CASSPRASLSET. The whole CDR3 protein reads CASSPRASLSETQYF.

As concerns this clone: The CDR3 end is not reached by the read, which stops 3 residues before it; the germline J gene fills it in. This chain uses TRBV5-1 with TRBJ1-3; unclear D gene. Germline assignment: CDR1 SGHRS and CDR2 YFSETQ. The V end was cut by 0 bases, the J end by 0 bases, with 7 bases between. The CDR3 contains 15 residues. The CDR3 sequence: CASSLDYNSGNTIYF. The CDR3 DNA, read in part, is TGCGCCAGCAGCTTGGATTATAACTCTGGAAACACC.